These 15 T cell receptor beta chains originate from one sample sequenced in a study of blood T cell repertoires in COVID-19 (dated by TCRdb to 2018 to 2021). The library relied on the immunoSEQ multiplex PCR assay. Here the immuneACCESS table is served through TCRdb, limited to in-frame sequences with V and J called. Missing clones are a known gap in these copies; in checked studies unresolved V genes cover under half, and the rest lacks a known reason. The table for this sample lists 140,000 to 150,000 clones; approximately 90% of them were counted only once. Jointly, the top ten make up about 2.9% of the sample. The material sequenced was peripheral blood. The receptor source for this set is a man aged 60 to 75 with active or convalescent COVID-19.

This clone appeared a single time. This rearrangement joins TRBV28 to TRBJ1-3, with 10 positions matching TRBD1. The CDR3 has 17 residues. Germline values: CDR1 MDHEN, CDR2 SYDVKM. Trimming at V came to 6 bases and at J to 4 bases, leaving 12 bases not matched to a gene. This CDR3 reads CASSPIPGTGDGNTIYF. The CDR3 DNA sequence: TGTGCCAGCAGCCCTATTCCAGGGACAGGGGACGGAAACACCATATATTTT.

This sequence joins TRBV9 and TRBJ2-3; no firm D call. V shed 1 base and J shed 2 bases, with 8 bases lying between them. There are 14 residues in the CDR3. Looked up from germline, CDR1 is SGDLS and CDR2 is YYNGEE. The CDR3 region is CASSVTTYTDTQYF. As DNA, the CDR3 is TGTGCCAGCAGCGTAACTACCTACACAGATACGCAGTATTTT.

The chain combines TRBV18 with TRBJ1-2, with TRBD1 as a possible D gene (6 bases). Per germline, CDR1 KGHSH and CDR2 LQKENI. V lost 3 bases and J lost 4, with 12 bases in between. There are 14 residues in the CDR3. The CDR3 nucleotides are TGTGCCAGCTCACCCGGACAGAACACCTATGGCTACACCTTC. Amino acids: CASSPGQNTYGYTF. The full variable domain, its missing parts supplied by reference TRBV18 and TRBJ1-2, is NAGVMQNPRHLVRRRGQEARLRCSPMKGHSHVYWYRQLPEEGLKFMVYLQKENIIDESGMPKERFSAEFPKEGPSILRIQQVVRGDSAAYFCASSPGQNTYGYTFGSGTRLTVV.

The chain combines TRBV5-1 with TRBJ2-7; TRBD2 aligns across 10 bases. With 6 bases clipped from V and 6 bases from J, the junction kept 9 bases outside the gene matches. CDR3 length: 14 amino acids. The germline V gene has CDR1 SGHRS and CDR2 YFSETQ. CDR3 coding DNA: TGCGCCAGCACGTCTAGCGGGAGCTTGGGCGAGCAGTACTTC. This codes for CASTSSGSLGEQYF.

This clone was recorded only once. The chain is built from TRBV12-2 and TRBJ2-3; the table gives TRBD2 as D, unverified against the DNA. TRBV12-2 is assigned pseudogene status. The length of the CDR3 is 15 residues. This chain's CDR3 is CARHRGYKRADTQYF. The CDR3 coding sequence is TGTGCAAGGCACAGAGGCTATAAGAGGGCAGATACGCAGTATTTT.

The V gene is TRBV28, the J gene TRBJ2-1, with 10 bases aligning to TRBD1. This CDR3 is built from 15 residues. Germline CDR1 and CDR2: MDHEN and SYDVKM. V lost 5 bases to trimming and J lost 5 bases; unmatched junction nucleotides: 6. The CDR3, as DNA: TGTGCCAGCAGTGAATTGGGGACAGGGGACAATGAGCAGTTCTTC. Translated: CASSELGTGDNEQFF.

This clone was counted a few times. This chain links TRBV25-1 with TRBJ1-1, with 9 bases matching TRBD1. The V gene end was trimmed by 10 bases and the J gene end by 4 bases; junction bases not matched to a gene: 7. Germline V gives CDR1 MGHDK, CDR2 SYGVNS. The CDR3 loop spans 13 amino acids. The CDR3 loop is CANVQGAGTEAFF. The CDR3 DNA sequence: TGTGCCAATGTACAGGGGGCGGGCACTGAAGCTTTCTTT.

Regarding this clone: Possible read error: a much larger clone is one base away. Other DNA sequences in this sample translate to the same CDR3. The chain joins TRBV9 to TRBJ2-7; TRBD2 matches 8 bases. J was trimmed by 4 bases and V by 0 bases; bases with no gene match: 3. The CDR3 runs 14 residues. CDR1 and CDR2 from the germline V gene are SGDLS and YYNGEE. The DNA for the CDR3 is TGTGCCAGCAGCGTAGGGGCGGGAGGATACGAGCAGTACTTC. Translation: CASSVGAGGYEQYF.

The chain carries TRBV29-1 and TRBJ1-1; TRBD1 is a possible D gene (5 bases). Per the germline V gene, CDR1 is SQVTM and CDR2 is ANQGSEA. The CDR3 extends over 12 amino acids. The V end lost 6 bases, the J end lost 3 bases, and 11 bases lay between the germline ends. The chain's CDR3 is CSVRVMDTEAFF. The CDR3 region has the DNA TGCAGCGTCAGGGTAATGGACACTGAAGCTTTCTTT.

The chain recombines TRBV4-2 with TRBJ2-7; D not resolved. CDR1 is LGHNA and CDR2 is YNFKEQ in the germline V gene. CDR3 size: 13 residues. The germline V and J ends were trimmed by 1 base and 5 bases, with 9 bases remaining between them. CDR3 nucleotide sequence: TGTGCCAGCAGCCAAGTCTGGTCGGACGAGCAGTACTTC. Translating it yields CASSQVWSDEQYF.

This rearrangement joins TRBV7-2 to TRBJ1-2; weak D call: TRBD1 (5 bases). This CDR3 has 13 residues. The germline CDR1 and CDR2 sequences are SGHTA and FQGNSA. The V end lost 6 bases, the J end lost 3 bases, and 11 bases lay between the germline ends. The CDR3 loop is CASRPGLDYGYTF. The CDR3 coding sequence is TGTGCCAGCAGACCAGGGTTGGACTATGGCTACACCTTC.

In this sample, this clone turned up once. CDR3 sequence reads: CASSTHSGGDPYEQYF. The CDR3 DNA follows: TGTGCCAGCAGCACGCATAGCGGGGGGGACCCCTACGAGCAGTACTTC. This chain uses TRBV3-1 (or the pseudogene TRBV3-2) with TRBJ2-7, with 11 bases fitting TRBD2. V gave up 5 bases and J gave up 2 bases; unmatched junction bases: 8. The CDR3 sequence is 16 residues long. Germline assignment: CDR1 LGHDT and CDR2 YNNKEL (reference sequence).

This chain joins TRBV10-2 and TRBJ1-3; 8 positions match TRBD1. Germline V CDR1 and CDR2: WSHSY, SAAADI. The CDR3 sequence is 14 residues long. The junction had 5 bases not matched to a gene; V was cut back by 7 bases and J by 3 bases. As DNA, the CDR3 is TGCGCCAGCAAGACAGGGGTCGGTGGAAACACCATATATTTT. This codes for CASKTGVGGNTIYF.

The rearrangement joins TRBV7-3 to TRBJ2-1, with 12 bases identical to TRBD2. CDR3 length: 15 residues. The V segment lost 6 bases and the J segment 5 bases; nucleotides outside the gene matches: 5. Germline V CDR1 and CDR2: SGHTA, FQGTGA. In DNA form, the CDR3 reads TGTGCCAGCAGTTTGGGACTAGCGGGCCACAATGAGCAGTTCTTC. It codes for CASSLGLAGHNEQFF.

The chain combines TRBV18 with TRBJ2-7; 10 positions match TRBD1. V shed 3 bases and J 5 bases; nucleotides not matched to a gene: 4. The germline V gene has CDR1 KGHSH and CDR2 LQKENI. The CDR3 runs 14 residues. Here the CDR3 DNA reads TGTGCCAGCTCACCCACAGGGACAGGGGACGAGCAGTACTTC. Translated, it gives CASSPTGTGDEQYF.